These 4 T cell receptor beta chains originate from one sample sequenced in a study of T-cell reconstitution after alpha-beta-depleted transplantation in children. Unique molecular identifiers tagged the TCRbeta library. TCRdb itself ran the PCR reads through MiXCR, one entry per CDR3 protein. The table includes some 550,000 distinct CDR3 sequences, roughly 23% detected once. The input for sequencing was PBMCs, mostly from graft donor cells, taken 360 days after TCRalphabeta/CD19-depleted stem cell transplant. These receptors all stem from a boy under two years old who had a stem cell transplant for acute myeloid leukemia, so the T cells may come from the graft donor.

This clonotype has more than one count but fewer than ten. The chain employs TRBV9 and TRBJ2-2; D is perhaps TRBD1 or TRBD2 (6 bases each). CDR3 length: 16 amino acids. V lost 0 bases and J lost 4, with 13 bases in between. The germline V gene has CDR1 SGDLS and CDR2 YYNGEE. The CDR3 DNA is TGTGCCAGCAGCGTAGAGGGGGGTGCACCCACCGGGGAGCTGTTTTTT. It encodes CASSVEGGAPTGELFF.

V usage is TRBV7-2 and J usage is TRBJ2-7; 13 bases fit TRBD2. From germline, CDR1 is SGHTA and CDR2 FQGNSA. Germline trimming cut 4 bases from V and 6 bases from J; bases unmatched to any gene: 6. The CDR3 covers 15 residues. The CDR3 spells CASSSTSGGFSEQYF. As DNA, the CDR3 is TGTGCCAGCAGCTCGACTAGCGGGGGGTTTAGCGAGCAGTACTTC.

This clonotype showed up many times. V and J are TRBV12-3 or TRBV12-4 and TRBJ1-1; TRBD1 might be the D (6 bases). CDR3 length: 16 residues. Trimming pared 1 base from V and 0 bases from J, leaving 12 bases between. DNA for the CDR3: TGTGCCAGCAGTTTAGGGGGGCTCTACGTGAACACTGAAGCTTTCTTT. Its protein is CASSLGGLYVNTEAFF.

This clonotype came up a few times. The chain employs TRBV11-2 and TRBJ2-3, with 10 bases that match TRBD1. CDR1 and CDR2 (germline): SGHAT, FQNNGV. The V segment lost 5 bases and the J segment 4 bases; nucleotides outside the gene matches: 12. CDR3 size: 17 residues. The CDR3 here is CASSPIPGQGSSDTQYF. DNA of the CDR3: TGTGCCAGCAGCCCGATTCCGGGACAGGGGAGCTCAGATACGCAGTATTTT.